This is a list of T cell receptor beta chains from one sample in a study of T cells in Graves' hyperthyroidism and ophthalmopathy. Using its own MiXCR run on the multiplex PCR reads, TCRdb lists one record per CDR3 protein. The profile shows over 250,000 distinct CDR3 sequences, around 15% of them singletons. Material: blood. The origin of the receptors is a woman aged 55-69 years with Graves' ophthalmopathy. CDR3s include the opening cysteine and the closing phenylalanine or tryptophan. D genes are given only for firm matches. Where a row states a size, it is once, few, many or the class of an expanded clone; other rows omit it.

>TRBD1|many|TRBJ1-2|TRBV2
CASSEADRGLGYTF
TGTGCCAGCAGTGAAGCCGACAGGGGGCTCGGCTACACCTTC
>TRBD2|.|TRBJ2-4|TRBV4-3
CASSQEGSGRSTAKNIQYF
TGCGCCAGCAGCCAAGAGGGTAGCGGGAGATCGACGGCCAAAAACATTCAGTACTTC
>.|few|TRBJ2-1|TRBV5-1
CASSLTLQLGNEQFF
TGCGCCAGCAGCTTGACGCTACAGTTGGGCAATGAGCAGTTCTTC
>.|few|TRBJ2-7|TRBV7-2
CASSQDPGTDEQYF
TGCGCCAGCAGCCAAGATCCAGGGACTGACGAGCAGTACTTC
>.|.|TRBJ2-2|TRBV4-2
CASSQELAIHTGELFF
TGTGCCAGCAGCCAAGAGTTGGCCATACACACCGGGGAGCTGTTTTTT
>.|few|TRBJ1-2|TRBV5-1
CASSLADRPSLGYTF
TGCGCCAGCAGCTTGGCCGACAGGCCCTCCCTTGGATACACCTTC
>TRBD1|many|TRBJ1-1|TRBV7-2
CASSYRGAEAFF
TGTGCCAGCAGTTACAGGGGGGCCGAAGCTTTCTTT
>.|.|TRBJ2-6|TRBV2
CASMSLGNVLTF
TGTGCCAGCATGAGTTTAGGCAACGTCCTGACTTTC
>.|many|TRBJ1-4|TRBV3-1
CASSQATNEKLFF
TGTGCCAGCAGCCAAGCAACTAATGAAAAACTGTTTTTT
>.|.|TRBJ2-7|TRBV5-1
CASSPGVPSYEQYF
TGCGCCAGCAGTCCCGGCGTCCCCTCCTACGAGCAGTACTTC
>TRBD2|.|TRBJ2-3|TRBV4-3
CASSRTSPADTQYF
TGCGCCAGCAGCCGGACTAGTCCGGCAGATACGCAGTATTTT
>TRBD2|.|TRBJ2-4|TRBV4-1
CASSHGGRAKNIQYF
TGCGCCAGCAGCCATGGCGGGAGGGCCAAAAACATTCAGTACTTC
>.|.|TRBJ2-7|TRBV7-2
CASSLDWGSDEQYF
TGTGCCAGCAGCTTAGACTGGGGCTCGGACGAGCAGTACTTC
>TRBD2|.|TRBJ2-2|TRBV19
CASRWTSGTGELFF
TGTGCCAGTAGGTGGACTAGCGGAACCGGGGAGCTGTTTTTT
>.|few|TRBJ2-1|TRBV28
CASSLPPIDYNEQFF
TGTGCCAGCAGTTTACCCCCCATCGACTACAATGAGCAGTTCTTC
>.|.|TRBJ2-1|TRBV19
CAGSISLATYNEQFF
TGTGCCGGTAGTATAAGCTTAGCGACCTACAATGAGCAGTTCTTC
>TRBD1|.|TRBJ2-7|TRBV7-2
CASSDLGQIDEQYF
TGTGCCAGCAGCGATTTGGGACAGATCGACGAGCAGTACTTC
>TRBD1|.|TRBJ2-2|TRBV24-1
CATSDSGQGATGELFF
TGTGCCACCAGTGACTCCGGACAGGGAGCCACCGGGGAGCTGTTTTTT
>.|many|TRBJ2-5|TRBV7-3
CASSLGATGIGTQYF
TGTGCCAGCAGCTTAGGAGCTACGGGTATTGGGACCCAGTACTTC
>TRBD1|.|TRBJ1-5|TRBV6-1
CASGTGLDQPQHF
TGTGCCAGCGGGACAGGGTTGGATCAGCCCCAGCATTTT
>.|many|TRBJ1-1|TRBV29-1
CSTLDRGRGYTEAFF
TGCAGCACCCTCGACCGGGGGCGGGGGTACACTGAAGCTTTCTTT
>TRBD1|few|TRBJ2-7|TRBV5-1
CASTGQGLNEQYF
TGCGCCAGTACGGGACAGGGTCTCAACGAGCAGTACTTC
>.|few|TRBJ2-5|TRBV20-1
CSAQNNRRPQETQYF
TGCAGTGCTCAAAACAACAGACGCCCGCAGGAGACCCAGTACTTC
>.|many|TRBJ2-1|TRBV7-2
CASSPGPRLYNEQFF
TGTGCCAGCAGCCCTGGACCCCGACTCTACAATGAGCAGTTCTTC
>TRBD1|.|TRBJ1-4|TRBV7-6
CASSLNRGANEKLFF
TGTGCCAGCAGCTTAAACAGGGGGGCTAATGAAAAACTGTTTTTT
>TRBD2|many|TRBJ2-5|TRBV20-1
CSARGPGLAGGETQYF
TGCAGTGCTAGGGGGCCGGGACTAGCGGGGGGAGAGACCCAGTACTTC
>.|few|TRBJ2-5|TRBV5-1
CASSLAVYQETQYF
TGCGCCAGCAGCTTGGCCGTATACCAAGAGACCCAGTACTTC
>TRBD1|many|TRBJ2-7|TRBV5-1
CASSPAGTGVTYEQYF
TGCGCCAGCAGCCCCGCCGGGACAGGCGTAACCTACGAGCAGTACTTC
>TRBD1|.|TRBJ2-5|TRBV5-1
CASSPSRTGRETQYF
TGCGCCAGCAGCCCGAGCCGGACAGGGCGGGAGACCCAGTACTTC
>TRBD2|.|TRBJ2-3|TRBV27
CASTFQGLAGDTQYF
TGTGCCAGCACGTTCCAAGGACTAGCGGGAGATACGCAGTATTTT
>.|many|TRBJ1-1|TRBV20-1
CSASLGRGEAFF
TGCAGTGCTAGTCTTGGACGGGGTGAAGCTTTCTTT
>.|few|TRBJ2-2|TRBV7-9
CAATPFNAFTGELFF
TGTGCGGCGACCCCCTTCAACGCCTTTACCGGGGAGCTGTTTTTT
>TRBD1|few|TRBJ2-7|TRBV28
CASSLSGTGVDEQYF
TGTGCCAGCAGTTTATCTGGGACAGGGGTCGACGAGCAGTACTTC
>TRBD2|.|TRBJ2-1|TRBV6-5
CASSYSRSGGPSHNEQFF
TGTGCCAGCAGTTACTCTCGTAGCGGGGGGCCAAGCCACAATGAGCAGTTCTTC
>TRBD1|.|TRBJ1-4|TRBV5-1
CASSSGQANEKLFF
TGCGCCAGCAGCTCGGGACAGGCTAATGAAAAACTGTTTTTT
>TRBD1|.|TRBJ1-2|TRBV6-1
CASSGRQGDGYTF
TGTGCCAGCAGTGGTCGACAGGGGGATGGCTACACCTTC
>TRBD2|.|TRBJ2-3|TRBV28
CASSLVERELDTQYF
TGTGCCAGCAGTCTGGTGGAGCGGGAGCTAGATACGCAGTATTTT
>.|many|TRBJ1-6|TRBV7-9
CASSRPDLEGPNSPLHF
TGTGCCAGCAGCCGTCCGGACTTGGAAGGACCAAATTCACCCCTCCACTTT
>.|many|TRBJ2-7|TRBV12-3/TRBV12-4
CASSLVPGIGMQYF
TGTGCCAGCAGTTTGGTCCCTGGTATTGGGATGCAGTACTTC
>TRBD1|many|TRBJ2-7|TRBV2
CASSETGPSYEQYF
TGTGCCAGCAGTGAGACAGGGCCTTCCTACGAGCAGTACTTC
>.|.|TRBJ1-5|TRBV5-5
CASSLETGRGRNSNQPQHF
TGTGCCAGCAGCTTGGAGACGGGTAGGGGCCGTAATAGCAATCAGCCCCAGCATTTT
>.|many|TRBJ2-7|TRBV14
CASSSGGFRKQYF
TGTGCCAGCAGCTCTGGAGGCTTCAGGAAGCAGTACTTC
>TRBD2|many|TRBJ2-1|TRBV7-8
CASSLLAAVYNEQFF
TGTGCCAGCAGCTTACTAGCGGCCGTCTACAATGAGCAGTTCTTC
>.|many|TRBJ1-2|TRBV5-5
CASNPRASYGYTF
TGTGCCAGCAACCCCCGGGCTTCCTATGGCTACACCTTC
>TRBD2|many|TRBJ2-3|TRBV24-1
CATSDFTSGDTDTQYF
TGTGCCACCAGTGATTTTACTAGCGGAGACACAGATACGCAGTATTTT
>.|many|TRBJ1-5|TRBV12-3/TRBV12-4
CASRAQGDQPQHF
TGTGCCAGCAGAGCCCAAGGGGATCAGCCCCAGCATTTT
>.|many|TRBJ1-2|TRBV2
CASSLQGYHYGYTF
TGTGCCAGCAGTCTACAGGGATACCACTATGGCTACACCTTC
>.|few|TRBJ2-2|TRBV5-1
CASSRDGRGAMFF
TGCGCCAGCAGCCGGGACGGCCGCGGGGCGATGTTTTTT
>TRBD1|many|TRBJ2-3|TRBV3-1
CASRQQGGDTQYF
TGTGCCAGCAGACAACAGGGGGGAGATACGCAGTATTTT